This TCR beta chain originates from a study of blood T cells in healthy people across ages. Study-wide background: Using template switching, researchers captured about one barcoded beta molecule for each two T cells.

There were healthy Caucasian individuals from Russia, aged roughly 6 to 95, serving as donors. Germline CDR1 and CDR2: SGHRS and YFSETQ. The V and J ends lost 0 bases and 4 bases respectively, with 12 bases between them. The CDR3 runs 15 residues. A second PCR of 7 to 11 cycles used a sample-barcoded 5' primer and a J-beta primer mix. Each CDR3 protein gets one entry after TCRdb re-called the 5' RACE reads with MiXCR. This table holds 600,000 to 650,000 distinct CDR3 sequences, around three fifths found once. The chain has TRBV5-1 and TRBJ2-3; no clear D gene. This TCR derives from a man aged 55 to 70 in good health. The sample taken for sequencing was blood. The CDR3: CASSLEVQAADTQYF. The CDR3 DNA reads as TGCGCCAGCAGCTTGGAGGTGCAGGCGGCAGATACGCAGTATTTT.